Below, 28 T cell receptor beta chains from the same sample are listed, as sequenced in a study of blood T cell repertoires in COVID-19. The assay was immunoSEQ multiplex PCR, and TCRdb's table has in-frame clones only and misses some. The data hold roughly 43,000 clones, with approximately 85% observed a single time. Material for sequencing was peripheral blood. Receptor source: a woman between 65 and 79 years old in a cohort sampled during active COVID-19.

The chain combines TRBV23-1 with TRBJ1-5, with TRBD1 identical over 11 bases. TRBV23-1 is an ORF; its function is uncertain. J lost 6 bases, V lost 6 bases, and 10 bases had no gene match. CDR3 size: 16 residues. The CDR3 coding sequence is TGCGCCAGCAGCCTAGAGAAGGGACAGGGGGGTCAGCCCCAGCATTTT. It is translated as CASSLEKGQGGQPQHF.

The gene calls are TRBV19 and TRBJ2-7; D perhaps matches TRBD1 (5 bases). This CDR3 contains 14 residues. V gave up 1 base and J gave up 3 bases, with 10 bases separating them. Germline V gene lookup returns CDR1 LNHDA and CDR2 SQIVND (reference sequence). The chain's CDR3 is CASSIGSGFYEQYF. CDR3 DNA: TGTGCCAGTAGTATAGGGTCAGGGTTCTACGAGCAGTACTTC.

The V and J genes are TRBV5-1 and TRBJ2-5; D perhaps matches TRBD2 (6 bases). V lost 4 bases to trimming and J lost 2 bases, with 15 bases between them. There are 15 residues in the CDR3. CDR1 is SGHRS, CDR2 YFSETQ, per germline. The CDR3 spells CASSDGLSGQETQYF. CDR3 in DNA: TGCGCCAGCAGCGACGGACTAAGCGGGCAAGAGACCCAGTACTTC.

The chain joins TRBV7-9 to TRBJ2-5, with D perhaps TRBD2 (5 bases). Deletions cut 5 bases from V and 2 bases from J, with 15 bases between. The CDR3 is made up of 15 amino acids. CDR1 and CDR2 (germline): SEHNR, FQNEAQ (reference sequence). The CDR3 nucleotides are TGTGCCAGCAGCCCCCTCAATTCGGGGCAAGAGACCCAGTACTTC. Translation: CASSPLNSGQETQYF.

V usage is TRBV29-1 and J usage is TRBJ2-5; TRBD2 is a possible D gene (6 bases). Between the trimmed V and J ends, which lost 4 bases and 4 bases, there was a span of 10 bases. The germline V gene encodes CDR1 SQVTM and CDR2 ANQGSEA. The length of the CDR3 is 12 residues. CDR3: CSVGGGSETQYF. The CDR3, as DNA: TGCAGCGTTGGCGGAGGGTCAGAGACCCAGTACTTC.

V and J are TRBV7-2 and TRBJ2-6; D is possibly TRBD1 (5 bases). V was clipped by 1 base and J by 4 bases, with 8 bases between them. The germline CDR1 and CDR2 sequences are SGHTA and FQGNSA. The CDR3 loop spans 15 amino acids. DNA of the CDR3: TGTGCCAGCAGCTTAGAAGGGGTCGGGGCCAACGTCCTGACTTTC. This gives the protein CASSLEGVGANVLTF.

DNA of the CDR3: TGTGCCAGCAGCTTAGTAGCCGGAGGGGGGGGTGAGCAGTTCTTC. Protein: CASSLVAGGGGEQFF. The chain has TRBV7-8 and TRBJ2-1, with a possible D match to TRBD2 (7 bases). The V gene's germline CDR1 is SGHVS and CDR2 FQNEAQ. This CDR3 spans 15 amino acids. V lost 1 base and J 9 bases, leaving 16 bases between the germline ends.

CDR3 coding DNA: TGTGCCAGCAGCCGCGGGGGGAAAGAGACCCAGTACTTC. Translating it yields CASSRGGKETQYF. The V call is TRBV11-2, the J call TRBJ2-5, with 8 bases that match TRBD2. Per germline, CDR1 SGHAT and CDR2 FQNNGV. The CDR3 runs 13 residues. Trimming removed 5 bases from V and 3 bases from J; junction bases left unmatched: 2.

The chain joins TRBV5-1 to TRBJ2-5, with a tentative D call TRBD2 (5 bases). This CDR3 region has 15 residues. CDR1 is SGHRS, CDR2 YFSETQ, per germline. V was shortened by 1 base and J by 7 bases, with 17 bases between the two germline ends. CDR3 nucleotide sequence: TGCGCCAGCAGCTTGCCCTTAGGAAGTGAGGGGACCCAGTACTTC. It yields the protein CASSLPLGSEGTQYF.

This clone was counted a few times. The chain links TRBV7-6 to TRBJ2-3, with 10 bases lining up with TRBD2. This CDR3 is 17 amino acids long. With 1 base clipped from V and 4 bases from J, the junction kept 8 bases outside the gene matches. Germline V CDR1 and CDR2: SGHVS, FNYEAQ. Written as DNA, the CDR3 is TGTGCCAGCAGCTTAGGCCCCGCTAGCGGGAGCTCAGATACGCAGTATTTT. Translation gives CASSLGPASGSSDTQYF. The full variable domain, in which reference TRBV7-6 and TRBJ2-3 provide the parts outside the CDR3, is GAGVSQSPRYKVTKRGQDVALRCDPISGHVSLYWYRQALGQGPEFLTYFNYEAQQDKSGLPNDRFSAERPEGSISTLTIQRTEQRDSAMYRCASSLGPASGSSDTQYFGPGTRLTVL.

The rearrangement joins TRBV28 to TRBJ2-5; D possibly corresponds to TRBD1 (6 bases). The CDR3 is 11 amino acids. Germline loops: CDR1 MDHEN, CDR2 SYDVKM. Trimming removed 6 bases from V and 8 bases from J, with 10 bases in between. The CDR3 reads CASRIRGTQYF. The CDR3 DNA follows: TGTGCCAGCAGAATCAGGGGTACCCAGTACTTC.

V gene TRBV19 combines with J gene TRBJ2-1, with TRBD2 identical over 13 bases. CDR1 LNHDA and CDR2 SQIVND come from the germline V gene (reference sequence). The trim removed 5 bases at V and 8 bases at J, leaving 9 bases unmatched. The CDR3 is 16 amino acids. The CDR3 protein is CASSGGLAGVMDEQFF. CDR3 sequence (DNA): TGTGCCAGTAGTGGCGGACTAGCGGGAGTTATGGATGAGCAGTTCTTC.

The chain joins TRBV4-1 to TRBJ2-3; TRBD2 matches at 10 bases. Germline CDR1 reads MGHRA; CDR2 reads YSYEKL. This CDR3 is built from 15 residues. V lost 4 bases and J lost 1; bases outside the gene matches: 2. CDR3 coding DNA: TGCGCCAGCAGCCTTGGGACTAGCGGCACAGATACGCAGTATTTT. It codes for CASSLGTSGTDTQYF.

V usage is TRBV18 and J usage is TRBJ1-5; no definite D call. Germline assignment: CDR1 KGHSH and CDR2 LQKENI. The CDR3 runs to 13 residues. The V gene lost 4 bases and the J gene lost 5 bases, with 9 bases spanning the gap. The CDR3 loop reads CASSQGVHQPQHF. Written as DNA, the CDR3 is TGTGCCAGCTCACAGGGAGTCCATCAGCCCCAGCATTTT.

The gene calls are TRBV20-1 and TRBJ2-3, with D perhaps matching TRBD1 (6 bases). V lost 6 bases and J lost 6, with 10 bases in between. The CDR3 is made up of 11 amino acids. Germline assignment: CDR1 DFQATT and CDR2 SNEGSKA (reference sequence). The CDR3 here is CSADDRDTQYF. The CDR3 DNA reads TGCAGTGCCGACGACAGGGATACGCAGTATTTT.

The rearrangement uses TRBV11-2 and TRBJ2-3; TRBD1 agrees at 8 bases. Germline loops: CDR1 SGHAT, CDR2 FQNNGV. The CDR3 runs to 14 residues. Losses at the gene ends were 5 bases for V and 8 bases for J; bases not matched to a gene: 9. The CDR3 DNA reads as TGTGCCAGCAGCCGCGGACAGGGAGAGAGTACGCAGTATTTT. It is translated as CASSRGQGESTQYF.

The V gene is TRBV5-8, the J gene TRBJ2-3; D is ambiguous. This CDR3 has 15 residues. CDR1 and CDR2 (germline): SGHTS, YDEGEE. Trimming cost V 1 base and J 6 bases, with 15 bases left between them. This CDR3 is CASSLSPKAPDTQYF. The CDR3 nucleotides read TGTGCCAGCAGCTTGTCACCGAAAGCACCGGATACGCAGTATTTT.

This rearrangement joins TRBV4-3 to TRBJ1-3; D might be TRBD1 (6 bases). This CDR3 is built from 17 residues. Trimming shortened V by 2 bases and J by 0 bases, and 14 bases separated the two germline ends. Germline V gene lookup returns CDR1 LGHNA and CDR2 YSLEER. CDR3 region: CASSQSGTPASGNTIYF. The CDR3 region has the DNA TGCGCCAGCAGCCAATCCGGGACACCCGCCTCTGGAAACACCATATATTTT.

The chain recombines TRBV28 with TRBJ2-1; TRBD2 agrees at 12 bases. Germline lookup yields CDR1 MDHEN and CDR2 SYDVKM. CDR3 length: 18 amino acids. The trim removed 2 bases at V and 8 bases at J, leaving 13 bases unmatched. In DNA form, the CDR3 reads TGTGCCAGCAGTTTACGCCCCAAGACTAGCGGGAGCTGGGATGAGCAGTTCTTC. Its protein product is CASSLRPKTSGSWDEQFF.

This CDR3 reads CASSTKLAGGIYNEQFF. The CDR3 nucleotides read TGTGCCAGCAGCACTAAACTAGCGGGAGGGATCTACAATGAGCAGTTCTTC. The chain employs TRBV5-4 and TRBJ2-1, with 13 nucleotides matching TRBD2. The J segment lost 3 bases and the V segment lost 4 bases, leaving 7 bases of the junction unmatched. Germline CDR1 and CDR2: SGHNT and YYREEE (reference sequence). The CDR3 has 17 amino acids.

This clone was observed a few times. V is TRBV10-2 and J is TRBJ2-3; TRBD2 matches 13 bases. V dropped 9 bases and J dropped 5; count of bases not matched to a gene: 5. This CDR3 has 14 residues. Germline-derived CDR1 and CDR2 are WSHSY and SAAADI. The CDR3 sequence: CASGLAGVQDTQYF. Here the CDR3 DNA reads TGCGCCAGTGGACTAGCGGGAGTTCAAGATACGCAGTATTTT.

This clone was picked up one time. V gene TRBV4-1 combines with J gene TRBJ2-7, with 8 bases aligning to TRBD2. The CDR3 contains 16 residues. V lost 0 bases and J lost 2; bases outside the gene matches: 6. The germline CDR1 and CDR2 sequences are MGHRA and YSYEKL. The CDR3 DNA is TGCGCCAGCAGCCAAGAGGTAGCGGGAACTCCCTACGAGCAGTACTTC. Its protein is CASSQEVAGTPYEQYF.

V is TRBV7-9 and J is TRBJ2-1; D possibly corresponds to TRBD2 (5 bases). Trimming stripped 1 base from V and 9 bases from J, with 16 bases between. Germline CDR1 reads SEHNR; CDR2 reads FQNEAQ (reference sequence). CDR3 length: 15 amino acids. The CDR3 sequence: CASSLEAGSSSEQFF. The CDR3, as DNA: TGTGCCAGCAGCTTAGAGGCGGGTTCCTCCAGTGAGCAGTTCTTC.

CDR3 nucleotides: TGCAGTGCCCCGAGACTGTACGAGCAGTACTTC. Amino acids: CSAPRLYEQYF. This rearrangement joins TRBV20-1 to TRBJ2-7; D unresolved. This CDR3 is 11 amino acids long. Trimming took off 6 bases at V and 4 bases at J, with 10 bases between the two ends. In germline, CDR1 is DFQATT, CDR2 SNEGSKA (reference sequence).

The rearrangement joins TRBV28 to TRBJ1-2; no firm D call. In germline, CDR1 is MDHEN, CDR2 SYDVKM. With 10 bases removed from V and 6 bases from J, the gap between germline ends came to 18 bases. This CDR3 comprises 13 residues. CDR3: CATQTGTGDGYTF. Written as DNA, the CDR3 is TGTGCCACCCAGACGGGAACCGGCGATGGCTACACCTTC.

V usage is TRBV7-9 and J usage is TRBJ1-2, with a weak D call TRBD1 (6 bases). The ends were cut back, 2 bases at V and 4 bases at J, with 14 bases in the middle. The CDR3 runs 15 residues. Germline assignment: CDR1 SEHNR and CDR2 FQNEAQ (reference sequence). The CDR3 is CASSLSVDRTYGYTF. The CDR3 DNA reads TGTGCCAGCAGCTTAAGCGTCGACAGGACCTATGGCTACACCTTC.

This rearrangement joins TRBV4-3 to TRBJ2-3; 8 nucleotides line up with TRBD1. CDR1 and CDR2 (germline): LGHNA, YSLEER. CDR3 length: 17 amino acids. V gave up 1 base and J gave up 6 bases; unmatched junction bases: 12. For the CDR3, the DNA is TGCGCCAGCAGCCAAGCCGGGTCGCCGCGACAGGGGGATACGCAGTATTTT. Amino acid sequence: CASSQAGSPRQGDTQYF.

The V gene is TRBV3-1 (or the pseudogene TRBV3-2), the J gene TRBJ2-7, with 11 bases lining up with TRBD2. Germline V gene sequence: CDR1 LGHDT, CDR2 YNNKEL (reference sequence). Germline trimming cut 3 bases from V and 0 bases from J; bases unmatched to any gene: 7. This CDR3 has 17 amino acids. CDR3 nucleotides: TGTGCCAGCAGCCAGGGACTGACTAGCGGGATCTCCTACGAGCAGTACTTC. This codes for CASSQGLTSGISYEQYF.